A single sample gave rise to the 19 T cell receptor beta chains below, sequenced in a study of T cells after yellow fever vaccination. TCRdb independently ran MiXCR on the 5' RACE reads; one entry per CDR3 protein. The sample has roughly 330,000 distinct CDR3 sequences, 3% to 4.5% seen once. The source material was PBMCs, sampled 5 days after the yellow fever booster vaccination. The receptor set was obtained from a young man who received the YFV17D yellow fever vaccine.

This clonotype was counted at least ten times. The chain is built from TRBV20-1 and TRBJ2-1, with 9 bases that match TRBD2. In germline, CDR1 is DFQATT, CDR2 SNEGSKA (reference sequence). V lost 0 bases, J lost 4 bases, and 10 bases stayed unmatched. This CDR3 spans 17 amino acids. The CDR3 DNA is TGCAGTGCTAGAGATGTCGAGCGGGGGGCTTCTTACAATGAGCAGTTCTTC. This codes for CSARDVERGASYNEQFF.

The rearrangement joins TRBV13 to TRBJ2-2; 7 bases agree with TRBD2. Germline values: CDR1 PRHDT, CDR2 FYEKMQ (reference sequence). V shed 8 bases and J 2 bases; nucleotides not matched to a gene: 11. This CDR3 is built from 16 residues. The CDR3 coding sequence is TGTGCCAGCCAACGGGGTGGCGGGGGTAACACCGGGGAGCTGTTTTTT. It specifies CASQRGGGGNTGELFF.

This sequence joins TRBV11-2 and TRBJ2-1; TRBD2 aligns across 13 bases. Trimming cost V 5 bases and J 2 bases; bases outside gene matches: 6. The CDR3 sequence is 17 residues long. Per germline, CDR1 SGHAT and CDR2 FQNNGV. The CDR3 sequence: CASSVGTSGVAYNEQFF. The DNA for the CDR3 is TGTGCCAGCAGCGTCGGGACTAGCGGGGTCGCCTACAATGAGCAGTTCTTC.

This clonotype was observed a handful of times. Germline is not matched at one junction end, which may reflect a read error. The V gene is TRBV29-1, the J gene TRBJ1-1; D possibly corresponds to TRBD1 (5 bases). Germline CDR1 and CDR2: SQVTM and ANQGSEA. The CDR3 consists of 11 residues. The CDR3 region is CSVEQGLPTVF. CDR3 bases: TGCAGCGTTGAACAGGGCCTACCTACGGTCTTT.

This clonotype was seen only a few times. This chain connects TRBV6-2 or TRBV6-3 to TRBJ2-7; 10 bases are a match to TRBD1. The V gene end was trimmed by 4 bases and the J gene end by 4 bases; junction bases not matched to a gene: 10. The CDR3 loop spans 16 amino acids. Germline V gives CDR1 MNHEY, CDR2 SVGEGT. The CDR3 loop reads CASSSAGTGAVYEQYV. For the CDR3, the DNA is TGTGCCAGCAGTTCAGCCGGGACAGGGGCGGTTTACGAGCAGTACGTC.

This clonotype was picked up many times. In DNA, the CDR3 is TGTGCCAGCAGCTCCTCCGGGACACTTCACTACGAGCAGTACTTC. Protein: CASSSSGTLHYEQYF. This chain links TRBV11-2 with TRBJ2-7; possibly TRBD1 for D (6 bases). The germline CDR1 and CDR2 sequences are SGHAT and FQNNGV. The ends were cut back, 4 bases at V and 3 bases at J, with 16 bases in the middle. This CDR3 spans 15 amino acids.

The V gene is TRBV4-2, the J gene TRBJ2-2; 9 bases align to TRBD2. The CDR3 runs to 16 residues. Trimming took 3 bases from V and 7 from J; bases not matched to a gene: 9. Germline CDR1 LGHNA, CDR2 YNFKEQ. The CDR3 nucleotides read TGTGCCAGCAGCCAGGGAAGCGGGGGGTTTTTCGGGGAGCTGTTTTTT. It yields the protein CASSQGSGGFFGELFF.

The table lists this clonotype with a few counts. V and J are TRBV15 and TRBJ2-3; tentatively, D is TRBD2 (6 bases). Looked up from germline, CDR1 is LNHNV and CDR2 is YYDKDF (reference sequence). The CDR3 has 14 residues. V was shortened by 3 bases and J by 6 bases, with 13 bases between the two germline ends. The CDR3 sequence: CATSRSGAGDTQYF. The CDR3, as DNA: TGTGCCACCAGCAGGAGTGGGGCGGGGGATACGCAGTATTTT.

J is TRBJ1-5 and V is TRBV4-1; D is unresolved. The germline V and J ends were trimmed by 0 bases and 6 bases, with 9 bases remaining between them. The CDR3 extends over 14 amino acids. CDR1 and CDR2 from the germline V gene are MGHRA and YSYEKL. The CDR3 DNA follows: TGCGCCAGCAGCCAAGATCAAGGTGCTCAGCCCCAGCATTTT. Translated, it gives CASSQDQGAQPQHF.

The chain recombines TRBV7-6 with TRBJ1-1; no definite D call. Germline-derived CDR1 and CDR2 are SGHVS and FNYEAQ. The CDR3 contains 15 residues. V gave up 5 bases and J gave up 4 bases, with 17 bases separating them. CDR3 coding DNA: TGTGCCAGCAGCAATGCCCTGGGGAAGGGCACTGAAGCTTTCTTT. Translated: CASSNALGKGTEAFF.

The chain uses TRBV6-2 or TRBV6-3 and TRBJ1-1; D not certain. The V end lost 5 bases, the J end lost 0 bases, and 7 bases lay between the germline ends. CDR1 is MNHEY, CDR2 SVGEGT, per germline. This CDR3 is built from 13 residues. The CDR3 sequence: CASSPYLNTEAFF. The CDR3 DNA reads TGTGCCAGCAGTCCTTATCTGAACACTGAAGCTTTCTTT.

V and J are TRBV5-4 and TRBJ2-5, with 11 nucleotides matching TRBD2. The CDR3 is made up of 18 amino acids. Germline CDR1 SGHNT, CDR2 YYREEE (reference sequence). V was pared by 0 bases and J by 4 bases, with 11 bases of the junction left unmatched. CDR3 sequence reads: CASSLALTSGDRGETQYF. DNA for the CDR3: TGTGCCAGCAGCTTGGCCCTGACTAGCGGGGATAGGGGAGAGACCCAGTACTTC.

This clonotype was observed a handful of times. V usage is TRBV7-8 and J usage is TRBJ1-1, with 10 bases aligning to TRBD1. The CDR3 covers 14 residues. Germline CDR1 SGHVS, CDR2 FQNEAQ. Trimming took 5 bases from V and 7 from J; bases not matched to a gene: 7. Written as DNA, the CDR3 is TGTGCCAGCAGCCCCCAGACAGGGGGCATTGAAGCTTTCTTT. It codes for CASSPQTGGIEAFF.

This clonotype was picked up a small number of times. The rearrangement uses TRBV7-9 and TRBJ1-1; D remains unclear. The CDR3 length is 12 residues. Germline CDR1 reads SEHNR; CDR2 reads FQNEAQ (reference sequence). With 3 bases removed from V and 9 bases from J, the gap between germline ends came to 11 bases. The CDR3 reads CASSFEKPQAFF. CDR3 bases: TGTGCCAGCAGCTTCGAAAAACCCCAAGCTTTCTTT.

In DNA, the CDR3 is TGTGCCACCAGTGATGGAGGACAGGGAAAACTTCTACCTTCCTACGAGCAGTACTTC. The encoded protein is CATSDGGQGKLLPSYEQYF. This chain connects TRBV24-1 to TRBJ2-7; 8 bases agree with TRBD1. Germline V gives CDR1 KGHDR, CDR2 SFDVKD. The CDR3 loop spans 19 amino acids. V was pared by 3 bases and J by 1 base, with 16 bases of the junction left unmatched.

The V gene is TRBV7-9, the J gene TRBJ2-1; D is possibly TRBD1 or TRBD2 (5 bases each). The CDR3 extends over 12 amino acids. Germline CDR1 SEHNR, CDR2 FQNEAQ (reference sequence). Trimming cost V 4 bases and J 15 bases, with 16 bases left between them. The CDR3 DNA reads as TGTGCCAGCAGCTCGGGACGGGGTAATGGGTTCTTC. Its protein product is CASSSGRGNGFF.

This clonotype has a handful of counts. The V and J genes are TRBV20-1 and TRBJ1-4; D is perhaps TRBD1 (5 bases). V was cut by 3 bases and J by 0 bases, with 11 bases left in between. CDR3 length equals 15 residues. Germline-derived CDR1 and CDR2 are DFQATT and SNEGSKA (reference sequence). The chain's CDR3 is CSARSRDATNEKLFF. The CDR3 nucleotides read TGCAGTGCTAGGTCGAGGGACGCAACTAATGAAAAACTGTTTTTT.

The sample holds a few counts of this clonotype. J is TRBJ1-1 and V is TRBV5-1; 7 nucleotides agree with TRBD1. The germline V gene has CDR1 SGHRS and CDR2 YFSETQ. This CDR3 region has 14 residues. V lost 0 bases, J lost 7 bases, and 6 bases stayed unmatched. The CDR3 protein is CASSLAAGGGEAFF. DNA for the CDR3: TGCGCCAGCAGCTTGGCGGCAGGGGGTGGTGAAGCTTTCTTT.

In its sample, this clonotype was seen many times. J is TRBJ1-2 and V is TRBV5-1; 8 nucleotides align to TRBD1. CDR3 length equals 13 residues. Per germline, CDR1 SGHRS and CDR2 YFSETQ. After removal of 3 bases from V and 6 bases from J, the junction contained 4 bases not matched to a gene. The CDR3 is CASSSPTGDGYTF. CDR3 nucleotide sequence: TGCGCCAGCAGCTCCCCGACAGGGGATGGCTACACCTTC.